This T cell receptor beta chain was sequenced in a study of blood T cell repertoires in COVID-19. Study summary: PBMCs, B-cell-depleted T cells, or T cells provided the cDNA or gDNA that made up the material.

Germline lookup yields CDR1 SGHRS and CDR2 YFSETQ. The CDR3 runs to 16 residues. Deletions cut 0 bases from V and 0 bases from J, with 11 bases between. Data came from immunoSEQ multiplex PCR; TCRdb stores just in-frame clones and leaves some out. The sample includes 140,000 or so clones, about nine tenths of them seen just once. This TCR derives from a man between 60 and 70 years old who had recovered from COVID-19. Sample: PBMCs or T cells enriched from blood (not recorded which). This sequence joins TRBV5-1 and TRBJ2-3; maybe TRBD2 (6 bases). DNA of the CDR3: TGCGCCAGCAGCTTGGCCCTAGCGCAGAGCACAGATACGCAGTATTTT. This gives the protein CASSLALAQSTDTQYF.